This T cell receptor (beta chain) was sequenced in a study of cytomegalovirus exposure and HLA in healthy donors. About the research overall: Drawn from HLA-typed donors, around 85 million unique TCRs were held in an early data release.

A remark on this clone: Antigen specificity is unknown.

The CDR3 runs to 13 residues. Between the trimmed V and J ends, which lost 5 bases and 6 bases, there was a span of 13 bases. CDR1 MDHEN and CDR2 SYDVKM come from the germline V gene. Notes on the study in general: Rare sequences made up most TCRs, while some public TCRs were found in many donors.

PCR involved 60 Vbeta and 13 Jbeta primers. TCRdb's copy holds only in-frame clones and misses some; the assay was immunoSEQ multiplex PCR. The sample carries over 150,000 clones, 79% recorded once. The specimen sequenced was PBMCs. The chain employs TRBV28 and TRBJ1-1; D is undetermined. The sequence derives from a woman between 18 and 30 years old in good health and CMV-seronegative. This CDR3 is CASSLQRPPEAFF. The CDR3 DNA follows: TGTGCCAGCAGTCTCCAGCGGCCCCCTGAAGCTTTCTTT. Filled out from reference TRBV28 and TRBJ1-1, the complete variable domain reads DVKVTQSSRYLVKRTGEKVFLECVQDMDHENMFWYRQDPGLGLRLIYFSYDVKMKEKGDIPEGYSVSREKKERFSLILESASTNQTSMYLCASSLQRPPEAFFGQGTRLTVV.